Listed below are T cell receptor beta chains from one sample, sequenced in a study of Graves' ophthalmopathy and Graves' hyperthyroidism. Each CDR3 protein gets one entry after TCRdb re-called the multiplex PCR reads with MiXCR. Found here are 360,000 or so distinct CDR3 sequences, approximately 20% of them singletons; the top ten hold 1.6%. The sample was peripheral blood. The source of these receptors is a woman aged 18-29 years with Graves' ophthalmopathy. Each CDR3 is given with its conserved first and last residue. D genes are given only for firm matches. Size values are once, few and many counts, or a class for expanded clones, and some rows have none.

d_gene | j_gene | v_gene | abundance | CDR3nt | CDR3aa
TRBD1 | TRBJ1-1 | TRBV2 | many | TGTGCCAGCAGTGGGTGGACAGGGGACACTGAAGCTTTCTTT | CASSGWTGDTEAFF
NA | TRBJ1-1 | TRBV27 | many | TGTGCCAGCAGGTGGGGCATGAACACTGAAGCTTTCTTT | CASRWGMNTEAFF
NA | TRBJ2-7 | TRBV6-2/TRBV6-3 | many | TGTGCCACCCGGAGTCGAAGCTCCTACGAGCAGTACTTC | CATRSRSSYEQYF
NA | TRBJ1-5 | TRBV2 | many | TGTGCCAGTTCAGGGGAGGTTGGTAGCAATCAGCCCCAGCATTTT | CASSGEVGSNQPQHF
TRBD2 | TRBJ2-7 | TRBV7-2 | many | TGTGCCAGCAGCTGGGGGACTAGCGGGGGCCTGTACGAGCAGTACTTC | CASSWGTSGGLYEQYF
NA | TRBJ2-5 | TRBV28 | many | TGTGCCAGCATCCAAGGACGTCAAGAGACCCAGTACTTC | CASIQGRQETQYF
NA | TRBJ1-4 | TRBV18 | NA | TGTGCCAGCTCACGGGGTGCAACTAATGAAAAACTGTTTTTT | CASSRGATNEKLFF
NA | TRBJ1-6 | TRBV5-1 | many | TGCGCCAGCAGCGCAAGGGACCTCATAGATTCACCCCTCCACTTT | CASSARDLIDSPLHF
TRBD1 | TRBJ2-2 | TRBV10-3 | many | TGTGCCGGAAGGGACAGCGCCGGGGAGCTGTTTTTT | CAGRDSAGELFF
NA | TRBJ2-7 | TRBV7-9 | many | TGTGCCAGCAGCTTGGTTAGCTCCTACGAGCAGTACTTC | CASSLVSSYEQYF
NA | TRBJ1-2 | TRBV6-1 | many | TGTGCCAGCAGTGAAGTTGAGCCTAACTATGGCTACACCTTC | CASSEVEPNYGYTF
NA | TRBJ2-2 | TRBV12-3/TRBV12-4 | few | TGTGCCAGCAATTGGGGACAGAACACCGGGGAGCTGTTTTTT | CASNWGQNTGELFF
TRBD1 | TRBJ1-2 | TRBV20-1 | many | TGCAGTGCTAGAGGGGACAGAGCCCTTCGGGAGGGCTACACCTTC | CSARGDRALREGYTF
TRBD1 | TRBJ1-3 | TRBV12-3/TRBV12-4 | many | TGTGCCAGCAGTCTCAGACAGGGGGGAAACACCATATATTTT | CASSLRQGGNTIYF
NA | TRBJ2-5 | TRBV29-1 | many | TGCAGCGTTGGTTGGACTCAAGAGACCCAGTACTTC | CSVGWTQETQYF
TRBD1 | TRBJ2-5 | TRBV6-5 | once | TGTGCCAGCAGTTCAACACAGGGGGTGGCAGAGACCCAGTACTTC | CASSSTQGVAETQYF
NA | TRBJ1-1 | TRBV5-4 | many | TGTGCCAGCATCCCCGGAGGCAGAGTGAACACTGAAGCTTTCTTT | CASIPGGRVNTEAFF
NA | TRBJ1-6 | TRBV6-2/TRBV6-3 | NA | TGTGCCAGCAGGGACAGACCTTCAAATTCACCCCTCCACTTT | CASRDRPSNSPLHF
TRBD1 | TRBJ2-7 | TRBV28 | many | TGTGCCAGCAGTTTACCGGGACAGTTCTCCTACGAGCAGTACTTC | CASSLPGQFSYEQYF
NA | TRBJ1-5 | TRBV6-2/TRBV6-3 | many | TGTGCCAGCAACCTTCAGGGGATCGGTCAGCCCCAGCATTTT | CASNLQGIGQPQHF
NA | TRBJ2-7 | TRBV29-1 | many | TGCAGCGTTGAACCCGGCGGAGGGCGGGAGCAGTACTTC | CSVEPGGGREQYF
NA | TRBJ1-5 | TRBV6-2/TRBV6-3 | many | TGTGCCAGCAGTTACCCTACAGGGACCACGTTTAGCAATCAGCCCCAGCATTTT | CASSYPTGTTFSNQPQHF
TRBD1 | TRBJ2-7 | TRBV12-5 | many | TGTGCTAGTGGGGGCCAGGGGGCCATCGCCTACGAGCAGTACTTC | CASGGQGAIAYEQYF
NA | TRBJ2-7 | TRBV28 | few | TGTGCCAGCAGACCCGGGACAAGAGACTACGAGCAGTACTTC | CASRPGTRDYEQYF
NA | TRBJ2-5 | TRBV19 | many | TGTGCCAGTAGTATAGGGGCCCGGACGACAGGAAGACAAGAGACCCAGTACTTC | CASSIGARTTGRQETQYF
NA | TRBJ1-1 | TRBV6-2/TRBV6-3 | many | TGTGCCAGCAGTCACAGGGTGGCTGAAGCTTTCTTT | CASSHRVAEAFF
NA | TRBJ2-7 | TRBV6-1 | NA | TGTGCCAGCAGTGAAAGGGGTTTGCAGTACTTC | CASSERGLQYF
NA | TRBJ1-1 | TRBV6-1 | many | TGTGCCAGCAGAAAACAGGGGAACACTGAAGCTTTCTTT | CASRKQGNTEAFF
NA | TRBJ2-7 | TRBV10-3 | many | TGTGCCATCAGTGGACGGGAAGACAGAAGCTCCTACGAGCAGTACTTC | CAISGREDRSSYEQYF
NA | TRBJ1-3 | TRBV12-3/TRBV12-4 | many | TGTGCCAGCAGTTTCCCGGGGGGCGACACCATATATTTT | CASSFPGGDTIYF
NA | TRBJ1-1 | TRBV6-1 | many | TGTGCCAGCAGTGATGTCGGAGGCACTGAAGCTTTCTTT | CASSDVGGTEAFF
NA | TRBJ2-5 | TRBV6-2/TRBV6-3 | many | TGTGCCAGCAGTTATCGTGGTCCCCCAACTCAAGAGACCCAGTACTTC | CASSYRGPPTQETQYF
TRBD2 | TRBJ2-5 | TRBV6-2/TRBV6-3 | many | TGTGCCAGCAAAACTTTACCGGGACTAGCGATACAAGAGACCCAGTACTTC | CASKTLPGLAIQETQYF
NA | TRBJ1-1 | TRBV18 | few | TGTGCCAGCTCACCAGTTCGGCTCATGAACACTGAAGCTTTCTTT | CASSPVRLMNTEAFF
NA | TRBJ2-3 | TRBV27 | many | TGTGCCAGCCAAGAAGACTGGCTTGCAGATACGCAGTATTTT | CASQEDWLADTQYF
TRBD1 | TRBJ1-1 | TRBV6-5 | many | TGTGCCAGCATCCCCCAGGGGGCTGCCTTTGAAGCTTTCTTT | CASIPQGAAFEAFF
NA | TRBJ2-3 | TRBV11-2 | many | TGTGCCAGCAGCAAAATCCGGGGGCCCGGCACAGATACGCAGTATTTT | CASSKIRGPGTDTQYF
NA | TRBJ1-6 | TRBV18 | many | TGTGCCAGCTCGCAGGAGACAACCTATAATTCACCCCTCCACTTT | CASSQETTYNSPLHF
NA | TRBJ2-6 | TRBV7-3 | many | TGTGCCAGCAGCTTTGTTGGGGCCAACGTCCTGACTTTC | CASSFVGANVLTF
NA | TRBJ1-1 | TRBV18 | many | TGTGCCAGCTCTTTATTGAAGGGCTCAAACACTGAAGCTTTCTTT | CASSLLKGSNTEAFF
NA | TRBJ1-1 | TRBV7-2 | many | TGTGCCAGCCGGGGTGGGTCAGGTTTGAACACTGAAGCTTTCTTT | CASRGGSGLNTEAFF
TRBD2 | TRBJ2-5 | TRBV6-1 | many | TGTGCCAGCAGTGCCAGGCGACTAGCGGGGGGTAGGACCCAGTACTTC | CASSARRLAGGRTQYF